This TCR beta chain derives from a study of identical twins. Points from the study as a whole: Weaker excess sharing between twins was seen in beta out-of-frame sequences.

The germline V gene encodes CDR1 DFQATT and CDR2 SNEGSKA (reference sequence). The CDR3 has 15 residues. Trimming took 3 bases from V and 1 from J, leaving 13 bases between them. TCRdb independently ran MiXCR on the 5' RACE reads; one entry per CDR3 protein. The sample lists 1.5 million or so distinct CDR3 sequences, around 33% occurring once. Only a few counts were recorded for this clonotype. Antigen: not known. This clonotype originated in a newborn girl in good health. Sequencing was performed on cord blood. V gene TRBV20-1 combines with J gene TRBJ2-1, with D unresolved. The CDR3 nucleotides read TGCAGTGCTAGGAATCGGCGGTTTTCCTACAATGAGCAGTTCTTC. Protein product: CSARNRRFSYNEQFF.